This T cell receptor (beta chain) was recovered during a study of blood T cell repertoires in COVID-19. On the study more broadly: T cells, B-cell-depleted T cells, or PBMCs supplied cDNA or gDNA.

The study assigned cohorts using participant-reported clinical history. Between the trimmed V and J ends, which lost 2 bases and 0 bases, there was a span of 11 bases. The CDR3 consists of 17 residues. Germline CDR1 and CDR2: SGHTA and FQGTGA. Produced via immunoSEQ multiplex PCR; TCRdb's table is partial and in-frame only. The sample includes about 240,000 clones, 86% of them seen just once. This clonotype was sampled from a woman in her thirties or forties with acute COVID-19. The chain recombines TRBV7-3 with TRBJ2-6; D unresolved. What was sequenced was PBMCs or T cells enriched from blood (not recorded which). CDR3 bases: TGTGCCAGCAGCTTATCGGCCAGACTCTCTGGGGCCAACGTCCTGACTTTC. Encoded protein: CASSLSARLSGANVLTF. Combining the CDR3 with reference TRBV7-3 and TRBJ2-6 gives the whole variable domain GAGVSQTPSNKVTEKGKYVELRCDPISGHTALYWYRQSLGQGPEFLIYFQGTGAADDSGLPNDRFFAVRPEGSVSTLKIQRTERGDSAVYLCASSLSARLSGANVLTFGAGSRLTVL.